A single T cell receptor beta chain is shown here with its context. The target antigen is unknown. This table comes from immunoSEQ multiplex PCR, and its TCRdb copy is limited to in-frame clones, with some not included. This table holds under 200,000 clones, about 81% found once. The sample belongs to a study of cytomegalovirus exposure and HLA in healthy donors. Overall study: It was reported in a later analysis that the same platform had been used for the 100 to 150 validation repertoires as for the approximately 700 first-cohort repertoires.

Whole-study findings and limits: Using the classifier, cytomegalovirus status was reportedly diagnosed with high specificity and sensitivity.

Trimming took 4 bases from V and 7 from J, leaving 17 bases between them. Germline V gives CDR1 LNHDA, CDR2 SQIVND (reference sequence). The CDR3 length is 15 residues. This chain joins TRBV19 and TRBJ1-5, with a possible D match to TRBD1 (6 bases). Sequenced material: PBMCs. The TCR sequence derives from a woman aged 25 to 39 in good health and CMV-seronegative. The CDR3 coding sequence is TGTGCCAGTAGTACCGGAAGTACAGGGACCCAGCCCCAGCATTTT. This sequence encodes CASSTGSTGTQPQHF.